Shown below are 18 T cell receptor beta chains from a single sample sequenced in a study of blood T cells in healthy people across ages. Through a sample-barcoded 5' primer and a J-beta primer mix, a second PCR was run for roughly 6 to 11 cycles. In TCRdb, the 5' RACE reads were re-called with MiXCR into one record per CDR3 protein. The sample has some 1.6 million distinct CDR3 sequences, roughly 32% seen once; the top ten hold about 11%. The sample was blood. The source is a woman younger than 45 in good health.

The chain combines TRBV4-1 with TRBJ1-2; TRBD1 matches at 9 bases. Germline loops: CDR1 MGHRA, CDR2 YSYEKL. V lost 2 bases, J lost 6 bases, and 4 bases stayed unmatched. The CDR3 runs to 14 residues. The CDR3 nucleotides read TGCGCCAGCAGCCAAACACGACAGGGGGATGGCTACACCTTC. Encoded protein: CASSQTRQGDGYTF.

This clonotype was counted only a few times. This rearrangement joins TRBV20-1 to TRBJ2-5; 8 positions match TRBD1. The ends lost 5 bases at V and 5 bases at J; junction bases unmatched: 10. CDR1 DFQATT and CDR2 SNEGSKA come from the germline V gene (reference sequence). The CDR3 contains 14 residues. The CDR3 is CSALQGARSETQYF. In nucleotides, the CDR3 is TGCAGTGCTTTGCAGGGGGCGCGATCGGAGACCCAGTACTTC.

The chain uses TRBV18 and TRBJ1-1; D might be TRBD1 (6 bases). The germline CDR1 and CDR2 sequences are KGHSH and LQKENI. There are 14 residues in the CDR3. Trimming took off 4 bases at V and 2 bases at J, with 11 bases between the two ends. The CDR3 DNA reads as TGTGCCAGCTCACTCGGACAGCATAACACTGAAGCTTTCTTT. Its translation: CASSLGQHNTEAFF.

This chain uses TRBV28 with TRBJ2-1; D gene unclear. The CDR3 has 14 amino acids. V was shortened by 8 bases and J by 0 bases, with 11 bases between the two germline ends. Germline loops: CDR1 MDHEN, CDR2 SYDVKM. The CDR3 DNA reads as TGTGCCAGCCAGTCGCCGAGCTCCTACAATGAGCAGTTCTTC. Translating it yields CASQSPSSYNEQFF.

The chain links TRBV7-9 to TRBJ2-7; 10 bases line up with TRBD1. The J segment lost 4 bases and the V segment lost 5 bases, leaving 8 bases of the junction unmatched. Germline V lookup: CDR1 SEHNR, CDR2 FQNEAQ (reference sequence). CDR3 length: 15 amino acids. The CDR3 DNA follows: TGTGCCAGCAGCCCCCCGGGACAGGGGAGGTACGAGCAGTACTTC. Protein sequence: CASSPPGQGRYEQYF.

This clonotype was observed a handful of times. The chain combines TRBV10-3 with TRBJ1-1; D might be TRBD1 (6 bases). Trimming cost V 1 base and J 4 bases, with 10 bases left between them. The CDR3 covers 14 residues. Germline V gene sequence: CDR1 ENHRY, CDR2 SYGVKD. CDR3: CAISELGGGTEAFF. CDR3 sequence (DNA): TGTGCCATCAGTGAGTTAGGGGGAGGCACTGAAGCTTTCTTT.

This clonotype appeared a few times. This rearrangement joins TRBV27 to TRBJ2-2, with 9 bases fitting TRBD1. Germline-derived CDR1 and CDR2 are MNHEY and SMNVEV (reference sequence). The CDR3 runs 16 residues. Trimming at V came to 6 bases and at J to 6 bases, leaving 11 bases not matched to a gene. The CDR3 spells CASSLGLGQGSGELFF. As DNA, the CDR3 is TGTGCCAGCAGCCTTGGGCTGGGACAGGGCTCCGGGGAGCTGTTTTTT.

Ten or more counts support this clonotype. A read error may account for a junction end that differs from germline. The CDR3 loop is CASSTGLQETQYF. In nucleotides, the CDR3 is TGTGCCAGCAGCACGGGACTCCAAGAGACCCAGTACTTC. The chain couples TRBV5-1 to TRBJ2-5, with D possibly being TRBD2 (6 bases). CDR3 size: 13 residues. The germline CDR1 and CDR2 sequences are SGHRS and YFSETQ.

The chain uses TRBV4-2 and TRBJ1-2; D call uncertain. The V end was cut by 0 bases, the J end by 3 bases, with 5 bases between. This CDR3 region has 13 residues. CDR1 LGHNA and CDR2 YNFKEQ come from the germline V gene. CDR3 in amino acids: CASSQEVDYGYTF. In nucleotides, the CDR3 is TGTGCCAGCAGCCAAGAAGTAGACTATGGCTACACCTTC.

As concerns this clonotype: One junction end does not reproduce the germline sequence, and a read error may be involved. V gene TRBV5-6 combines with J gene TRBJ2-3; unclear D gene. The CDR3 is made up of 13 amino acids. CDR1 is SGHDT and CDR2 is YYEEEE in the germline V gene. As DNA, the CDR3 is TGTGCCTGCAGCTTAAAGGGTATTGATACGCAGTATTTT. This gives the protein CACSLKGIDTQYF.

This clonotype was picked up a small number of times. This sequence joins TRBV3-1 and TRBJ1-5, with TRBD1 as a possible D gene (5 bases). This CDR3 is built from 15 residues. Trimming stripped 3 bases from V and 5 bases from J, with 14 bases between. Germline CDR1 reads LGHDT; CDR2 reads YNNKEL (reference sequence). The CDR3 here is CASSQGVGVHQPQHF. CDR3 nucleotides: TGTGCCAGCAGCCAGGGGGTTGGAGTCCATCAGCCCCAGCATTTT. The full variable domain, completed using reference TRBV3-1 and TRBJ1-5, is DTAVSQTPKYLVTQMGNDKSIKCEQNLGHDTMYWYKQDSKKFLKIMFSYNNKELIINETVPNRFSPKSPDKAHLNLHINSLELGDSAVYFCASSQGVGVHQPQHFGDGTRLSIL.

The CDR3 DNA reads TGTGCCAGCACTTACCCGGGCAGGGGGCAGGATAACTATGGCTACACCTTC. It encodes CASTYPGRGQDNYGYTF. The gene calls are TRBV28 and TRBJ1-2; 8 bases match TRBD1. The germline CDR1 and CDR2 sequences are MDHEN and SYDVKM. V was clipped by 7 bases and J by 1 base; unmatched bases: 14. This CDR3 is 17 amino acids long.

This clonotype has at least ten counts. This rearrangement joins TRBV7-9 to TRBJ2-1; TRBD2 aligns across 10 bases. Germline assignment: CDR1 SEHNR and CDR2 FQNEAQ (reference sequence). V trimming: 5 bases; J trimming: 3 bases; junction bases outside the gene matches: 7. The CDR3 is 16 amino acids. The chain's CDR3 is CASSPRLAGDYNEQFF. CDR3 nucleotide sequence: TGTGCCAGCAGCCCGCGACTAGCGGGCGACTACAATGAGCAGTTCTTC. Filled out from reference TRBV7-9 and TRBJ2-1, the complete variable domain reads DTGVSQNPRHKITKRGQNVTFRCDPISEHNRLYWYRQTLGQGPEFLTYFQNEAQLEKSRLLSDRFSAERPKGSFSTLEIQRTEQGDSAMYLCASSPRLAGDYNEQFFGPGTRLTVL.

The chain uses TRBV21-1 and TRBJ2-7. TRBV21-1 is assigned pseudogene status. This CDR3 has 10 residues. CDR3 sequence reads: CARCNYEQYF. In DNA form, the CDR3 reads TGTGCCCGATGTAATTACGAGCAGTACTTC.

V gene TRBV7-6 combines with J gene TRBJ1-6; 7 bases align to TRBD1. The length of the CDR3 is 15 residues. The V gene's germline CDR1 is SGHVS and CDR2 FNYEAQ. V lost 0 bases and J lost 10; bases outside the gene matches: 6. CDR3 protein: CASSLARDRKSPLHF. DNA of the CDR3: TGTGCCAGCAGCTTAGCCCGGGACAGAAAATCACCCCTCCACTTT.

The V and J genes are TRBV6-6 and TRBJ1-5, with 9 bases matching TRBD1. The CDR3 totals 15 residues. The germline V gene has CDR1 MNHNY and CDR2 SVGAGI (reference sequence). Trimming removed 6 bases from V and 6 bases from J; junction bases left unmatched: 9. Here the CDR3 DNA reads TGTGCCAGCAGCAAACGAACGACAGGGGGTCAGCCCCAGCATTTT. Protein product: CASSKRTTGGQPQHF.

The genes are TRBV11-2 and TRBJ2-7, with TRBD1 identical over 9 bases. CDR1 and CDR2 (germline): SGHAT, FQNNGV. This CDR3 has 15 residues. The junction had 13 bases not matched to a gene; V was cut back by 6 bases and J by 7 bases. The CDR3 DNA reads TGTGCCAGCAGGTCCCGCGAGACAGGGGGTTATGAGCAGTACTTC. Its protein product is CASRSRETGGYEQYF.

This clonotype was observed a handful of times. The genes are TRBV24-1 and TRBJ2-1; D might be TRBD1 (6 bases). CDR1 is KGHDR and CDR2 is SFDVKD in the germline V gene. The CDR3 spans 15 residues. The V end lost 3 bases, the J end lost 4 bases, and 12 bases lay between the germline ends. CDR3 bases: TGTGCCACCAGTGATACCGGGGACACATACAATGAGCAGTTCTTC. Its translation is CATSDTGDTYNEQFF.